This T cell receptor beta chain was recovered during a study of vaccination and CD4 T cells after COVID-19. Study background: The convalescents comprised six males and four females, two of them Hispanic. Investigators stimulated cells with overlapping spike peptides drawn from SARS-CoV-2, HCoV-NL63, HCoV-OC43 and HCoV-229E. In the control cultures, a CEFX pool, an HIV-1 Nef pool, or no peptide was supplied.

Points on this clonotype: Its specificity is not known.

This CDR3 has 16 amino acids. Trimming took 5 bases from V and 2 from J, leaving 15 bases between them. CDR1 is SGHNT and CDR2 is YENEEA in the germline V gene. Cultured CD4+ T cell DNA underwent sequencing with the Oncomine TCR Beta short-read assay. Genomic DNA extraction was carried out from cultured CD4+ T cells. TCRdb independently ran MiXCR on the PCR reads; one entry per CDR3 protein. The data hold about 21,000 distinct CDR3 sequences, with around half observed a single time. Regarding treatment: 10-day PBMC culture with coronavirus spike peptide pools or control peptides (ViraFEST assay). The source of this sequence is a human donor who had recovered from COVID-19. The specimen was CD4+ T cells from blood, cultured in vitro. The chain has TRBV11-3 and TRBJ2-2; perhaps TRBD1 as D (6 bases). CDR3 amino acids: CASSPIGTLNTGELFF. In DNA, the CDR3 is TGTGCCAGCAGCCCGATTGGGACATTAAACACCGGGGAGCTGTTTTTT.